This T cell receptor (beta chain) emerged from a study of blood T cell repertoires in COVID-19. The overall study: COVID-19 samples, acute and convalescent, were from the United States, Italy and Spain. PBMCs, B-cell-depleted T cells, or T cells were the source of the cDNA or gDNA that made up the material.

Trimming pared 0 bases from V and 7 bases from J, leaving 6 bases between. The CDR3 is made up of 13 amino acids. Germline lookup yields CDR1 MNHEY and CDR2 SVGEGT. In the authors' workflow: Quantification of nucleated cells was approximated via reference gene primer amplification. The data were produced by immunoSEQ multiplex PCR, yet TCRdb's version contains in-frame clones alone and is incomplete. Clonal size and the V and J genes are those of that table, whereas D and trimming came from the DNA. The sample has 200,000 to 300,000 clones, more than 75% seen once. The TCR comes from a woman aged 25 to 39 who had recovered from COVID-19. The genes are TRBV6-2 or TRBV6-3 and TRBJ2-2; D uncertain. Material for sequencing was peripheral blood. The CDR3 coding sequence is TGTGCCAGCAGTTACTCACAGATCGGGGAGCTGTTTTTT. Protein sequence: CASSYSQIGELFF.